This TCR beta chain was documented in a study of T cells in Graves' hyperthyroidism and ophthalmopathy. This clonotype has a handful of counts. Amplified TCR beta CDR3 regions derived from RNA transcripts. Primed by the HTBI set, a first-round RT-PCR was run on the TCR CDR3. TCRdb reprocessed the multiplex PCR reads via MiXCR and lists one record per CDR3 protein. The data show about 350,000 distinct CDR3 sequences, 11% to 15% seen once. Germline CDR1 reads SQVTM; CDR2 reads ANQGSEA. The length of the CDR3 is 13 residues. Trimming stripped 6 bases from V and 4 bases from J, with 13 bases between. Isolation of PBMCs was performed on approximately 10 ml fresh peripheral blood.

This chain links TRBV29-1 with TRBJ1-5, with D unresolved. The source of this sequence is a woman in her twenties or thirties with Graves' hyperthyroidism. Sequencing used blood. The CDR3 region has the DNA TGCAGCGTCGCCGACACCAGTAATCAGCCCCAGCATTTT. It specifies CSVADTSNQPQHF.